Listed here are 19 T cell receptor beta chains from one sample, sequenced in a study of shared clonotypes between healthy human individuals. TCRdb's copy holds only in-frame clones and misses some; the assay was immunoSEQ multiplex PCR. In the table there are approximately 320,000 clones, roughly 84% of which are singletons. The sample was memory CD8+ T cells sorted from blood. Documented subset: CD45RO+ cells pooled with CCR7-negative TemRA cells. These receptors all stem from a young man in good health.

The chain combines TRBV28 with TRBJ2-1, with D perhaps TRBD1 or TRBD2 (5 bases each). Trimming shortened V by 6 bases and J by 7 bases, and 16 bases separated the two germline ends. The CDR3 contains 14 residues. Germline CDR1 and CDR2: MDHEN and SYDVKM. The CDR3 DNA follows: TGTGCCAGCAGACACCGGGGCCCAGGGAATGAGCAGTTCTTC. Translation gives CASRHRGPGNEQFF. The variable domain in full, completed from reference TRBV28 and TRBJ2-1, reads DVKVTQSSRYLVKRTGEKVFLECVQDMDHENMFWYRQDPGLGLRLIYFSYDVKMKEKGDIPEGYSVSREKKERFSLILESASTNQTSMYLCASRHRGPGNEQFFGPGTRLTVL.

This clone was seen ten or more times. The chain uses TRBV28 and TRBJ1-5, with a possible D match to TRBD1 (5 bases). The CDR3 spans 12 residues. V lost 6 bases and J lost 7, with 10 bases in between. The V gene's germline CDR1 is MDHEN and CDR2 SYDVKM. The CDR3 sequence is CASRFTGQPQHF. The CDR3 DNA sequence: TGTGCCAGCAGGTTTACAGGACAGCCCCAGCATTTT.

Note on this clone: At the DNA level, this CDR3 is encoded by other sequences in the same sample as well. The genes are TRBV5-6 and TRBJ2-7; D is unresolved. This CDR3 has 13 amino acids. The V and J ends lost 0 bases and 2 bases respectively, with 6 bases between them. The germline CDR1 and CDR2 sequences are SGHDT and YYEEEE. This CDR3 is CASSLGPAYEQYF. The CDR3 bases are TGTGCCAGCAGCTTGGGGCCTGCCTACGAGCAGTACTTC. Full variable domain (remainder filled in from reference TRBV5-6 and TRBJ2-7): DAGVTQSPTHLIKTRGQQVTLRCSPKSGHDTVSWYQQALGQGPQFIFQYYEEEERQRGNFPDRFSGHQFPNYSSELNVNALLLGDSALYLCASSLGPAYEQYFGPGTRLTVT.

The rearrangement uses TRBV11-2 and TRBJ1-2; D remains unclear. V lost 8 bases to trimming and J lost 5 bases, with 9 bases between them. Germline CDR1 SGHAT, CDR2 FQNNGV. The length of the CDR3 is 11 residues. The CDR3 region has the DNA TGTGCCAGCGGACCGCCTTATGGCTACACCTTC. Translation: CASGPPYGYTF.

The V call is TRBV15, the J call TRBJ1-2; possible D gene TRBD1, 5 bases. The ends were cut back, 0 bases at V and 3 bases at J, with 8 bases in the middle. This CDR3 contains 14 residues. The germline gives CDR1 LNHNV, CDR2 YYDKDF (reference sequence). As DNA, the CDR3 is TGTGCCACCAGCAGAGAGGGACTGGACTATGGCTACACCTTC. This translates into CATSREGLDYGYTF.

J is TRBJ2-7 and V is TRBV2, with D uncertain. This CDR3 contains 11 residues. Trimming took 6 bases from V and 12 from J, leaving 15 bases between them. In germline, CDR1 is SNHLY, CDR2 FYNNEI. The DNA for the CDR3 is TGTGCCAGCAGCCCCGATGAATATGCGTACTTC. The encoded protein is CASSPDEYAYF. Supplemented by reference TRBV2 and TRBJ2-7, the full variable domain reads EPEVTQTPSHQVTQMGQEVILRCVPISNHLYFYWYRQILGQKVEFLVSFYNNEISEKSEIFDDQFSVERPDGSNFTLKIRSTKLEDSAMYFCASSPDEYAYFGPGTRLTVT.

This chain joins TRBV6-5 and TRBJ2-7; D perhaps matches TRBD2 (6 bases). CDR1 is MNHEY, CDR2 SVGAGI, per germline. The ends were cut back, 2 bases at V and 7 bases at J, with 12 bases in the middle. The CDR3 covers 13 residues. The CDR3 reads CASSYALTREQYF. The CDR3 region has the DNA TGTGCCAGCAGTTACGCGTTGACTAGAGAGCAGTACTTC.

CDR3 protein: CASSPWSQNEQFF. CDR3 sequence (DNA): TGTGCCAGCAGCCCCTGGTCCCAGAATGAGCAGTTCTTC. The J gene is TRBJ2-1, the V gene TRBV9; no reliable D call. This CDR3 region has 13 residues. Trimming stripped 4 bases from V and 7 bases from J, with 12 bases between. Germline lookup yields CDR1 SGDLS and CDR2 YYNGEE. The variable domain in full, with the rest retrieved from reference TRBV9 and TRBJ2-1, is DSGVTQTPKHLITATGQRVTLRCSPRSGDLSVYWYQQSLDQGLQFLIQYYNGEERAKGNILERFSAQQFPDLHSELNLSSLELGDSALYFCASSPWSQNEQFFGPGTRLTVL.

The DNA of the CDR3 is TGTGCCAGCAGCCCCCTTGGGCCAGCTAGCGGGAACTACGAGCAGTACTTC. Protein sequence: CASSPLGPASGNYEQYF. This sequence joins TRBV7-9 and TRBJ2-7, with TRBD2 matching over 9 bases. This CDR3 contains 17 residues. The ends lost 5 bases at V and 3 bases at J; junction bases unmatched: 14. Germline loops: CDR1 SEHNR, CDR2 FQNEAQ (reference sequence).

The gene calls are TRBV11-2 and TRBJ2-4, with D perhaps TRBD2 (5 bases). The CDR3 runs to 17 residues. V shed 2 bases and J shed 5 bases, with 19 bases lying between them. The V gene's germline CDR1 is SGHAT and CDR2 FQNNGV. The chain's CDR3 is CASSLKTWAGRENIQYF. The CDR3 nucleotides read TGTGCCAGCAGCTTAAAAACATGGGCGGGTAGGGAAAACATTCAGTACTTC.

The chain recombines TRBV5-8 with TRBJ2-5, with TRBD1 as a possible D gene (7 bases). Between the trimmed V and J ends, which lost 1 base and 5 bases, there was a span of 9 bases. CDR3 length: 13 amino acids. Per germline, CDR1 SGHTS and CDR2 YDEGEE. CDR3 sequence (DNA): TGTGCCAGCAGCTTGCCAGGGGGGGAGACCCAGTACTTC. Its protein product is CASSLPGGETQYF.

The rearrangement uses TRBV6-4 and TRBJ2-2; 7 positions match TRBD2. Germline V gene data show CDR1 as MRHNA and CDR2 as SNTAGT. This CDR3 contains 13 residues. After removal of 4 bases from V and 6 bases from J, the junction contained 2 bases not matched to a gene. Written as DNA, the CDR3 is TGTGCCAGCAGTGCTAGCGGCCCCGGGGAGCTGTTTTTT. Amino acid sequence: CASSASGPGELFF.

The V call is TRBV11-2, the J call TRBJ2-1; TRBD2 aligns across 8 bases. Germline V gene lookup returns CDR1 SGHAT and CDR2 FQNNGV. The CDR3 is 16 residues long. V lost 5 bases and J lost 5; bases outside the gene matches: 11. Here the CDR3 reads CASSPSPGGAHNEQFF. The CDR3 DNA reads TGTGCCAGCAGCCCCAGTCCCGGGGGGGCCCACAATGAGCAGTTCTTC.

V and J are TRBV10-3 and TRBJ2-2; D gene ambiguous. Trimming pared 5 bases from V and 6 bases from J, leaving 16 bases between. The germline gives CDR1 ENHRY, CDR2 SYGVKD. CDR3 length equals 15 residues. The CDR3 loop is CAISTEFTVPGELFF. As DNA, the CDR3 is TGTGCCATCAGTACCGAGTTTACAGTCCCCGGGGAGCTGTTTTTT.

V and J are TRBV27 and TRBJ1-1; the D is unclear. Trimming removed 3 bases at V and 6 bases at J, with 11 bases between. CDR1 MNHEY and CDR2 SMNVEV come from the germline V gene (reference sequence). This CDR3 comprises 13 residues. The CDR3 DNA reads as TGTGCCAGCAGTTTGGCAGGCTGGTCTGAAGCTTTCTTT. Translation gives CASSLAGWSEAFF.

The chain is built from TRBV28 and TRBJ2-7; D ambiguous. Deletions cut 6 bases from V and 7 bases from J, with 19 bases between. The CDR3 has 14 amino acids. Germline loops: CDR1 MDHEN, CDR2 SYDVKM. As DNA, the CDR3 is TGTGCCAGCAGATACCACGGAACACGAAGGGAGCAGTACTTC. Translation gives CASRYHGTRREQYF.

V gene TRBV7-2 combines with J gene TRBJ1-6; unclear D gene. This CDR3 contains 17 residues. V lost 2 bases and J lost 6, with 17 bases in between. The V gene's germline CDR1 is SGHTA and CDR2 FQGNSA. The CDR3 DNA follows: TGTGCCAGCAGCTTACATTTCGGGGAGGTGTTTAATTCACCCCTCCACTTT. Amino acid sequence: CASSLHFGEVFNSPLHF.

The sample holds one count of this clone. The chain recombines TRBV7-9 with TRBJ2-2, with TRBD2 identical over 11 bases. The ends lost 5 bases at V and 5 bases at J; junction bases unmatched: 4. Germline CDR1 is SEHNR and CDR2 is FQNEAQ (reference sequence). The CDR3 sequence is 15 residues long. CDR3 sequence (DNA): TGTGCCAGCAGCCAGTGGACTAGCGGGACCGGGGAGCTGTTTTTT. As protein: CASSQWTSGTGELFF.

Details on this clone: This specimen includes other DNA sequences encoding the same CDR3. The V and J genes are TRBV7-9 and TRBJ2-7; D is unresolved. CDR3 length: 15 amino acids. Trimming took 5 bases from V and 0 from J, leaving 14 bases between them. The germline CDR1 and CDR2 sequences are SEHNR and FQNEAQ (reference sequence). CDR3 residues: CASSPRTDPSYEQYF. The CDR3 DNA reads TGTGCCAGCAGCCCTCGGACGGATCCCTCCTACGAGCAGTACTTC.